This entry lists 7 T cell receptor beta chains sequenced from one sample in a study of shared clonotypes between healthy human individuals. The repertoire was sequenced with immunoSEQ multiplex PCR; TCRdb's copy has only in-frame clones and lacks some. The sample contains under 1,900,000 clones, approximately 98.5% of which appear only once. Sequencing used naive CD4+ T cells sorted from blood. Subset given: CD45RA+ positively selected. These receptors were taken from a man between 25 and 39 years old in good health.

This chain connects TRBV7-6 to TRBJ2-2, with 8 nucleotides matching TRBD2. The junction had 8 bases not matched to a gene; V was cut back by 2 bases and J by 6 bases. Germline V CDR1 and CDR2: SGHVS, FNYEAQ. The CDR3 runs to 16 residues. The CDR3 loop reads CASSLKRGLVPGELFF. CDR3 coding DNA: TGTGCCAGCAGCTTAAAGCGGGGACTAGTCCCCGGGGAGCTGTTTTTT.

This clone has only one observation. This chain connects TRBV19 to TRBJ2-2; 15 bases align to TRBD2. The V and J ends lost 7 bases and 8 bases, in that order; junction bases with no gene match: 5. CDR3 length: 15 residues. Germline CDR1 and CDR2: LNHDA and SQIVND (reference sequence). CDR3 sequence: CASNGLAGGPGELFF. CDR3 in DNA: TGTGCCAGTAACGGACTAGCGGGAGGGCCTGGGGAGCTGTTTTTT.

V gene TRBV6-5 combines with J gene TRBJ1-4, with D possibly TRBD1 on 5 matching bases. Germline V CDR1 and CDR2: MNHEY, SVGAGI. The CDR3 runs to 14 residues. Trimming removed 2 bases from V and 6 bases from J, with 10 bases in between. CDR3 DNA: TGTGCCAGCAGTTACGGCCAGGGCGATGAAAAACTGTTTTTT. Protein: CASSYGQGDEKLFF.

The chain links TRBV25-1 to TRBJ2-2; D uncertain. This CDR3 spans 16 amino acids. Germline V CDR1 and CDR2: MGHDK, SYGVNS. V was pared by 4 bases and J by 1 base, with 13 bases between. The CDR3 region is CASSVRTGMNTGELFF. CDR3 in DNA: TGTGCCAGCAGTGTCCGGACCGGTATGAACACCGGGGAGCTGTTTTTT.

The chain uses TRBV27 and TRBJ1-2; D is perhaps TRBD1 (5 bases). The CDR3 is 15 amino acids. Trimming took off 5 bases at V and 2 bases at J, with 15 bases between the two ends. CDR1 and CDR2 (germline): MNHEY, SMNVEV (reference sequence). This CDR3 is CASSATGPRNYGYTF. CDR3 bases: TGTGCCAGCAGTGCCACGGGACCGAGAAACTATGGCTACACCTTC.

The V and J genes are TRBV19 and TRBJ2-3; D gene ambiguous. V was shortened by 3 bases and J by 8 bases, with 21 bases between the two germline ends. Germline V gene lookup returns CDR1 LNHDA and CDR2 SQIVND (reference sequence). The CDR3 length is 16 residues. CDR3 residues: CASSILGVPPRGTQYF. The CDR3 bases are TGTGCCAGTAGTATCCTCGGCGTACCTCCTCGCGGTACGCAGTATTTT.

The V gene is TRBV5-4, the J gene TRBJ2-7, with 7 nucleotides matching TRBD1. Germline loops: CDR1 SGHNT, CDR2 YYREEE (reference sequence). V shed 4 bases, J shed 9 bases, and the junction held 4 bases outside the gene matches. The CDR3 extends over 11 amino acids. The CDR3 nucleotides read TGTGCCAGCAGCAGGGACAGTTCGCAGTACTTC. It specifies CASSRDSSQYF.